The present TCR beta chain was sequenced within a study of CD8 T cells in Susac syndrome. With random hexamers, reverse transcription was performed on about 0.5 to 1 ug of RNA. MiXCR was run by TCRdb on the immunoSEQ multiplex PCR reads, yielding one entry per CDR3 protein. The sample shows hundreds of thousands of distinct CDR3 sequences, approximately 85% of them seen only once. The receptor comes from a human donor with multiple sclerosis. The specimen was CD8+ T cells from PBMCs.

CDR3: CASSQDPSGRFIGELFF. CDR3 coding DNA: TGCGCCAGCAGCCAAGATCCGAGCGGGAGATTTATCGGGGAGCTGTTTTTT. This sequence joins TRBV4-3 and TRBJ2-2, with 8 positions matching TRBD2. In germline, CDR1 is LGHNA, CDR2 YSLEER. The CDR3 is made up of 17 amino acids. J gave up 7 bases and V 0 bases, and 10 bases lay outside the gene matches.